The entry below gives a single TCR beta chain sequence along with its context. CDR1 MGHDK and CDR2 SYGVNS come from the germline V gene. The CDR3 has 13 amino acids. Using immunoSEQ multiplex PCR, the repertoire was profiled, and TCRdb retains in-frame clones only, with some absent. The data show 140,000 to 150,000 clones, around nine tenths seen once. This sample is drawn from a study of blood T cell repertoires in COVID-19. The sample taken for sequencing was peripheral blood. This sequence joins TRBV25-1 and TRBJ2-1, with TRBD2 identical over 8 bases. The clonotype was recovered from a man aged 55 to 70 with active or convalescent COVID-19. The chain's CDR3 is CAGSGSFDNEQFF. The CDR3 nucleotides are TGTGCAGGCAGCGGGAGCTTCGACAATGAGCAGTTCTTC. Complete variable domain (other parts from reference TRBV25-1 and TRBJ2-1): EADIYQTPRYLVIGTGKKITLECSQTMGHDKMYWYQQDPGMELHLIHYSYGVNSTEKGDLSSESTVSRIRTEHFPLTLESARPSHTSQYLCAGSGSFDNEQFFGPGTRLTVL.